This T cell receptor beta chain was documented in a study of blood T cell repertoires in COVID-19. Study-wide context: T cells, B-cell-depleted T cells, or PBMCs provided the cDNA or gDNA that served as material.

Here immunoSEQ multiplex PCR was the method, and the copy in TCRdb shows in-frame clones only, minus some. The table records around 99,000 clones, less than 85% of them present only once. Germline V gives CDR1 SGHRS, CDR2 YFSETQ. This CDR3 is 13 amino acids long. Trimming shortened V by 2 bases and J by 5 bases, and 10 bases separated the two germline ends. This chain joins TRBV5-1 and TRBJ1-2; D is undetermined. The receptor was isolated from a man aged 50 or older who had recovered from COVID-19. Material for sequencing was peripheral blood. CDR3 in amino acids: CASSFDKTYGYTF. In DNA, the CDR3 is TGCGCCAGCAGCTTTGACAAAACGTATGGCTACACCTTC.